This TCR beta chain emerged from a study of beta chain features in type 1 diabetes. Since all of the isolated RNA was reverse transcribed, expressed TCRB transcripts were what got sequenced. A few million reads were obtained on average from naive, central memory and regulatory T cell samples. Profiled with immunoSEQ multiplex PCR; TCRdb holds only in-frame clones, not every one. This sample carries 250,000 or so clones, 68% of them seen once, and the ten largest clones take almost 0.055%. Germline trimming cut 5 bases from V and 4 bases from J; bases unmatched to any gene: 17. This CDR3 contains 17 residues. In germline, CDR1 is SGDLS, CDR2 YYNGEE.

Sequenced sample: naive CD4+ T cells from blood. The J gene is TRBJ2-5, the V gene TRBV9; TRBD2 matches at 7 bases. This TCR derives from a young man in good health. This CDR3 reads CASSIGVRAGVVETQYF. The CDR3 region has the DNA TGTGCCAGCAGTATTGGGGTCCGGGCGGGAGTGGTAGAGACCCAGTACTTC.